This T cell receptor (beta chain) appears in the sequencing data of a study of lymphopenia after photon versus proton radiotherapy. Study-wide results and limits: After the lymphocyte nadir, photon-treated repertoires showed oligoclonal expansion, especially of CD8+ Temra cells.

Method: immunoSEQ multiplex PCR; TCRdb's copy keeps in-frame clones and lacks some. The table shows about 12,000 clones, with approximately 88% occurring only once. Worth noting for this clone: What it binds is unknown.

The CDR3 length is 14 residues. Per germline, CDR1 SGHDT and CDR2 YYEEEE. V was cut by 1 base and J by 2 bases, with 8 bases left in between. This sequence joins TRBV5-6 and TRBJ2-3; the D gene is possibly TRBD2 (5 bases). This receptor was identified in a man between 60 and 70 years old with pancreatic cancer. The input for sequencing was peripheral blood, taken from a patient treated with proton-based radiotherapy. CDR3 DNA sequence: TGTGCCAGCAGCTTGTTAGCGCTCACAGATACGCAGTATTTT. Translation gives CASSLLALTDTQYF. The full variable domain, in which reference TRBV5-6 and TRBJ2-3 provide the parts outside the CDR3, is DAGVTQSPTHLIKTRGQQVTLRCSPKSGHDTVSWYQQALGQGPQFIFQYYEEEERQRGNFPDRFSGHQFPNYSSELNVNALLLGDSALYLCASSLLALTDTQYFGPGTRLTVL.